The present T cell receptor (beta chain) was sequenced within a study of T cell changes during pregnancy in multiple sclerosis. Germline V CDR1 and CDR2: SGHVS, FQNEAQ. The CDR3 has 16 amino acids. V dropped 5 bases and J dropped 4 bases, with 20 bases sitting between them. Sequencing used immunoSEQ multiplex PCR; TCRdb keeps in-frame clones, though not all of them. The sample gives about 59,000 clones, 92% of which show up once; approximately 2.8% is in the top ten. This chain connects TRBV7-8 to TRBJ1-2, with D unclear. This receptor was identified in a female donor in good health, enrolled as a control in a pregnancy study. Specimen: peripheral blood, collected in the third trimester of pregnancy. The CDR3: CASSLGGGLLRYGYTF. The CDR3 DNA is TGTGCCAGCAGCCTAGGAGGAGGGCTCCTCCGCTATGGCTACACCTTC.